Described below is a single T cell receptor beta chain sequence and its context. What it recognizes is unknown. This sample was included in a study of cytotoxic CD8 clonotypes in ibrutinib-treated CLL. Study summary: Enrolment comprised about 10 relapsed/refractory and around 15 treatment-naive patients; under 18 were IGHV unmutated. Study-level findings and limits: T-cell clonality at baseline went above that of age-matched healthy donors and rose and fell with circulating CD8+ T-cell counts. Sustained-remission and progressing patients had unequal sampling times. Public clonotypes, rarely seen, contracted or held steady on treatment.

This table comes from immunoSEQ multiplex PCR, and its TCRdb copy is limited to in-frame clones, with some not included. The sample contains roughly 150,000 clones, about 80% of which appear only once. The V gene's germline CDR1 is LGHNT and CDR2 FRNRAP. V lost 3 bases to trimming and J lost 8 bases; unmatched junction nucleotides: 8. The CDR3 sequence is 15 residues long. The sequenced sample was PBMCs, obtained after 12 months of ibrutinib treatment. This clonotype originated in a human donor with chronic lymphocytic leukemia. The chain joins TRBV12-5 to TRBJ2-2, with 8 bases aligning to TRBD1. CDR3 DNA sequence: TGTGCTAGTGGTTTCTCGGACAGGGTTTATGGGGAGCTGTTTTTT. Its protein is CASGFSDRVYGELFF.